These 9 T cell receptor beta chains came from one sample sequenced in a study of shared clonotypes between healthy human individuals (dated by TCRdb to 2020 to 2022). CD8 naive samples were obtained by positive selection for CCR7 among CD45RO-negative cells, yielding a CD45RA+CCR7+ population from which TemRA cells were excluded. Libraries were built with the immunoSEQ multiplex PCR assay. TCRdb obtained this table from immuneACCESS and retained in-frame rearrangements with V and J assigned. These tables miss some clones; where compared with another copy, unresolved V genes account for less than half of the shortfall, and the remainder is unexplained. The sample yields about 600,000 clones; just under 97% were counted once. The ten largest clones capture roughly 0.1% of the sample. Sequences were obtained from naive CD8+ T cells sorted from blood. In light of the paper, this sample's cell subset or site label describes: CD45RA+CCR7+. All receptors derive from a woman in her 30s in good health.

This rearrangement joins TRBV7-9 to TRBJ2-3, with D possibly matching TRBD2 (5 bases). The CDR3 length is 16 residues. Trimming took 5 bases from V and 3 from J, leaving 18 bases between them. Germline CDR1 reads SEHNR; CDR2 reads FQNEAQ (reference sequence). CDR3 coding DNA: TGTGCCAGCAGCCCTAGTGTGGACTCCCGGACAGATACGCAGTATTTT. Amino acid sequence: CASSPSVDSRTDTQYF.

This chain links TRBV4-1 with TRBJ2-7; tentative D call: TRBD2 (5 bases). The V end was cut by 0 bases, the J end by 2 bases, with 11 bases between. Germline lookup yields CDR1 MGHRA and CDR2 YSYEKL. This CDR3 is built from 15 residues. CDR3 region: CASSQEMEETYEQYF. For the CDR3, the DNA is TGCGCCAGCAGCCAAGAAATGGAGGAGACCTACGAGCAGTACTTC.

This chain links TRBV7-9 with TRBJ1-1; tentative D call: TRBD1 (6 bases). Trimming shortened V by 8 bases and J by 4 bases, and 23 bases separated the two germline ends. This CDR3 spans 16 amino acids. Germline V gene sequence: CDR1 SEHNR, CDR2 FQNEAQ (reference sequence). Here the CDR3 reads CASLRSSRGGGTEAFF. The CDR3 DNA reads TGTGCCAGCTTGCGGTCGTCCAGGGGCGGCGGCACTGAAGCTTTCTTT.

The V gene is TRBV28, the J gene TRBJ1-4; D gene uncertain. The CDR3 spans 13 residues. Germline CDR1 MDHEN, CDR2 SYDVKM. Trimming removed 2 bases from V and 8 bases from J, with 9 bases in between. CDR3 nucleotide sequence: TGTGCCAGCAGTTTAGGCCGCGGGGAAAAACTGTTTTTT. Protein sequence: CASSLGRGEKLFF.

The chain joins TRBV28 to TRBJ2-5, with TRBD1 identical over 9 bases. CDR3 length: 17 amino acids. Germline values: CDR1 MDHEN, CDR2 SYDVKM. The V segment lost 3 bases and the J segment 4 bases; nucleotides outside the gene matches: 12. CDR3 coding DNA: TGTGCCAGCAGTTTTAGTTCCGGGACAGGGTGGGGAGAGACCCAGTACTTC. Its translation is CASSFSSGTGWGETQYF.

The chain joins TRBV6-6 to TRBJ1-1, with D uncertain. Per germline, CDR1 MNHNY and CDR2 SVGAGI (reference sequence). The CDR3 has 8 amino acids. V was clipped by 5 bases and J by 8 bases, with 0 bases between them. CDR3 protein: CASSEAFF. CDR3 nucleotides: TGTGCCAGCAGTGAAGCTTTCTTT.

CDR3 in amino acids: CASSLPPGLAAYEQYF. The CDR3 nucleotides read TGTGCCAGCAGCCTGCCCCCGGGACTAGCGGCCTACGAGCAGTACTTC. The chain combines TRBV7-2 with TRBJ2-7; the match to TRBD2 covers 11 bases. Germline V gene data show CDR1 as SGHTA and CDR2 as FQGNSA. With V trimmed by 5 bases and J by 2 bases, 8 bases remained unmatched. This CDR3 spans 16 amino acids.

In DNA form, the CDR3 reads TGTGCCAGCAGCCCCTTTGCCGGGAGTAGCACAGATACGCAGTATTTT. Protein: CASSPFAGSSTDTQYF. This chain links TRBV28 with TRBJ2-3; D may be TRBD2 (6 bases). There are 16 residues in the CDR3. Trimming took 6 bases from V and 0 from J, leaving 16 bases between them. CDR1 is MDHEN and CDR2 is SYDVKM in the germline V gene.

The V and J genes are TRBV2 and TRBJ2-3, with a weak D call TRBD2 (6 bases). The V gene lost 6 bases and the J gene lost 3 bases, with 13 bases spanning the gap. CDR1 and CDR2 (germline): SNHLY, FYNNEI. The CDR3 contains 14 residues. Written as DNA, the CDR3 is TGTGCCAGCAGCACGGGAGTAACGACAGATACGCAGTATTTT. Protein product: CASSTGVTTDTQYF. The full variable domain, with the rest looked up from reference TRBV2 and TRBJ2-3, is EPEVTQTPSHQVTQMGQEVILRCVPISNHLYFYWYRQILGQKVEFLVSFYNNEISEKSEIFDDQFSVERPDGSNFTLKIRSTKLEDSAMYFCASSTGVTTDTQYFGPGTRLTVL.